This TCR beta chain was identified in a study of T cell responses to AZD1222 COVID-19 vaccine. General study findings and limits: Repertoires were obtained solely post-peak T cell response. Most donors were white British and more were female, and clonal diversity was possibly underestimated. Only a handful of AZD1222 recipients tested seropositive at baseline.

Comment on this clone: The target antigen is unknown.

Germline assignment: CDR1 SGHTA and CDR2 FQGNSA. The germline V and J ends were trimmed by 5 bases and 4 bases, with 11 bases remaining between them. The CDR3 covers 13 residues. This table comes from immunoSEQ multiplex PCR, and its TCRdb copy is limited to in-frame clones, with some not included. The data contain about 130,000 clones, roughly nine tenths of them singletons. The clonotype comes from an adult in good health. This specimen consisted of peripheral blood, obtained on day 0 of AZD1222 vaccination. The chain combines TRBV7-2 with TRBJ1-2; D remains ambiguous. This CDR3 reads CASSQDALYGYTF. The CDR3, as DNA: TGTGCCAGCAGCCAGGACGCCCTCTATGGCTACACCTTC.